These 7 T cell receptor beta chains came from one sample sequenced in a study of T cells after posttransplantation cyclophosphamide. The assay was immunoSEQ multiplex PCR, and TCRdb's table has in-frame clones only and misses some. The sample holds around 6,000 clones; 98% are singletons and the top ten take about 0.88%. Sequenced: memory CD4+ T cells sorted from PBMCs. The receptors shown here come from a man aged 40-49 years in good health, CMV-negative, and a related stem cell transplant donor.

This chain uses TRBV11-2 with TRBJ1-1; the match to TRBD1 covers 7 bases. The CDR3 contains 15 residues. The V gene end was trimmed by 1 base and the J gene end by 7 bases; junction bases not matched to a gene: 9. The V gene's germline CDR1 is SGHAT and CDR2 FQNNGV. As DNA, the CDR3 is TGTGCCAGCAGCTTAGGGGGACAGCCGACGAATGAAGCTTTCTTT. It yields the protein CASSLGGQPTNEAFF.

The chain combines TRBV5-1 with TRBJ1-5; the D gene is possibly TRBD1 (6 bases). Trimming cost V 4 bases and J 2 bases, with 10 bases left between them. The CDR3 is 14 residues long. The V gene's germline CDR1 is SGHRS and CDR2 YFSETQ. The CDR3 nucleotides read TGCGCCAGCAGCGTAGGGGGGGGCAATCAGCCCCAGCATTTT. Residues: CASSVGGGNQPQHF.

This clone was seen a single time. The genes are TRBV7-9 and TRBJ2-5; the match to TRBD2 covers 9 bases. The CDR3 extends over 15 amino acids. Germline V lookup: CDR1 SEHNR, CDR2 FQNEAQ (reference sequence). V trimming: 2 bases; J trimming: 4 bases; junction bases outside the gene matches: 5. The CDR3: CASSLRAGGRETQYF. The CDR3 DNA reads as TGTGCCAGCAGCTTAAGAGCGGGAGGACGAGAGACCCAGTACTTC.

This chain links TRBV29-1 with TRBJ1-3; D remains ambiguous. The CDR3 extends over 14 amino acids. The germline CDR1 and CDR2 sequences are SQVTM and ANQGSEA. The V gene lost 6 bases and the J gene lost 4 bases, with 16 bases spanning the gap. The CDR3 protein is CSVADPPGGNTIYF. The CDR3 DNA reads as TGCAGCGTGGCAGATCCTCCGGGAGGAAACACCATATATTTT.

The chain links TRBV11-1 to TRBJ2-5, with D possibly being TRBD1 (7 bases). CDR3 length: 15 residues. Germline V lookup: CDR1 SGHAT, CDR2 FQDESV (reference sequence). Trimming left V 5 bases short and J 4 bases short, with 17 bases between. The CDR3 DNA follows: TGTGCCAGCAGCCCACTAGCAGGGGGTATAGAGACCCAGTACTTC. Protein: CASSPLAGGIETQYF.

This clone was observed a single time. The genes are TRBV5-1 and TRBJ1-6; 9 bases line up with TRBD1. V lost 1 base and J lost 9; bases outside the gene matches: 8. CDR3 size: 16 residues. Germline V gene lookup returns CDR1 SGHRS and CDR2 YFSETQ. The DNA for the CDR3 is TGCGCCAGCAGCTTGTTGGGACAGGGACGCGGTTCACCCCTCCACTTT. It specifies CASSLLGQGRGSPLHF.

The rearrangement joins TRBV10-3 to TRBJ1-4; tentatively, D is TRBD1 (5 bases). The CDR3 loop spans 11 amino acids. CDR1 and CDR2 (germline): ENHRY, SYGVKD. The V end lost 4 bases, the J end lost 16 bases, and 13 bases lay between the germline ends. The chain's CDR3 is CAISVQDTWFF. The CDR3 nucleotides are TGTGCCATCAGTGTTCAGGACACATGGTTTTTT.